A single sample gave rise to the 12 T cell receptor beta chains below, sequenced in a study of metastatic and nonmetastatic thyroid tumors. TCRdb called clones again from the PCR reads with MiXCR. Of about 13,000 clones listed, around 35% were seen once; the top ten hold roughly 12%. Every patient underwent thyroid surgery untreated. Sequencing input: tumor tissue. Receptors originate from a male donor with papillary thyroid cancer or a benign thyroid nodule (not recorded which). Some clones in this sample may be carry-over from other donors' samples.

CDR3 protein: CASSQDERGLPQHF. The CDR3 DNA follows: TGTGCCAGCAGCCAAGATGAGCGAGGTCTGCCCCAGCATTTT. The chain recombines TRBV3-1 with TRBJ1-5, with D unresolved. This CDR3 spans 14 amino acids. Germline CDR1 and CDR2: LGHDT and YNNKEL (reference sequence). V lost 0 bases and J lost 9, with 12 bases in between.

The sample holds a few counts of this clone. The J gene is TRBJ2-7, the V gene TRBV6-1, with 7 positions matching TRBD1. The length of the CDR3 is 14 residues. Per germline, CDR1 MNHNS and CDR2 SASEGT. V dropped 4 bases and J dropped 9; count of bases not matched to a gene: 12. DNA of the CDR3: TGTGCCAGCAGTGGGATGGACAGGAAGACGGTGCAGTACTTC. Protein product: CASSGMDRKTVQYF.

This clone was observed a handful of times. V and J are TRBV6-1 and TRBJ2-3; 7 positions agree with TRBD2. Trimming cost V 7 bases and J 4 bases; bases outside gene matches: 11. The germline gives CDR1 MNHNS, CDR2 SASEGT. The CDR3 consists of 15 residues. CDR3 sequence (DNA): TGTGCCAGCACCTCAAGGGAGGGCATCGCAGATACGCAGTATTTT. It translates to CASTSREGIADTQYF.

This clone was detected ten times or more. The rearrangement uses TRBV3-1 and TRBJ2-3; 8 positions match TRBD2. Germline CDR1 and CDR2: LGHDT and YNNKEL (reference sequence). The CDR3 totals 15 residues. Unmatched junction bases numbered 8, after V lost 4 bases and J lost 5 bases. CDR3 sequence reads: CASSPPGLVGDTQYF. In nucleotides, the CDR3 is TGTGCCAGCAGCCCTCCGGGACTAGTAGGAGATACGCAGTATTTT.

In this sample, this clone turned up once. The chain carries TRBV20-1 and TRBJ2-3; 11 bases agree with TRBD2. Germline V gives CDR1 DFQATT, CDR2 SNEGSKA (reference sequence). This CDR3 region has 16 residues. Germline trimming cut 6 bases from V and 0 bases from J; bases unmatched to any gene: 8. The CDR3 spells CSAWLAGGYSTDTQYF. In nucleotides, the CDR3 is TGCAGTGCCTGGCTAGCGGGAGGATATAGCACAGATACGCAGTATTTT.

By share, this clone ranks as medium-sized. This rearrangement joins TRBV15 to TRBJ2-2, with D perhaps assigned TRBD1 or TRBD2 (6 bases each). Trimming cost V 3 bases and J 7 bases, with 18 bases left between them. The V gene's germline CDR1 is LNHNV and CDR2 YYDKDF (reference sequence). This CDR3 contains 16 residues. CDR3 sequence: CATSSLLLGGGGELFF. The CDR3 coding sequence is TGTGCCACCAGCAGCTTATTATTGGGGGGCGGCGGGGAGCTGTTTTTT.

V usage is TRBV20-1 and J usage is TRBJ2-7; 7 bases are a match to TRBD2. CDR1 and CDR2 (germline): DFQATT, SNEGSKA (reference sequence). The CDR3 is 15 residues long. The ends lost 4 bases at V and 6 bases at J; junction bases unmatched: 15. The CDR3 bases are TGCAGTGCTATTCTCGTCGGTAGCGGGTCCCTCGAGCAGTACTTC. Its translation: CSAILVGSGSLEQYF.

The chain has TRBV7-4 and TRBJ1-6, with a tentative D call TRBD1 (5 bases). V was shortened by 4 bases and J by 9 bases, with 13 bases between the two germline ends. Per the germline V gene, CDR1 is SGHVT and CDR2 is SQSDAQ. The length of the CDR3 is 14 residues. The CDR3 bases are TGTGCCAGCAGCTCCTGGGGGGTGAGTTCACCCCTCCACTTT. Amino acids: CASSSWGVSSPLHF.

There are a few counts of this clone. CDR3 loop: CASSRSQGPQETQYF. The CDR3 coding sequence is TGTGCCAGTAGTCGATCACAGGGACCCCAAGAGACCCAGTACTTC. This chain uses TRBV19 with TRBJ2-5; D might be TRBD1 (6 bases). The CDR3 spans 15 residues. V lost 5 bases and J lost 1, with 14 bases in between. The V gene's germline CDR1 is LNHDA and CDR2 SQIVND (reference sequence).

This clone has at least ten counts. The CDR3 sequence: CASIPGSSGNTIYF. The CDR3 DNA is TGTGCCAGCATCCCGGGGAGCTCTGGAAACACCATATATTTT. The genes are TRBV7-8 and TRBJ1-3; D is unresolved. This CDR3 region has 14 residues. From germline, CDR1 is SGHVS and CDR2 FQNEAQ. Deletions cut 7 bases from V and 0 bases from J, with 10 bases between.

The chain employs TRBV24-1 and TRBJ2-1, with D perhaps TRBD2 (5 bases). Looked up from germline, CDR1 is KGHDR and CDR2 is SFDVKD. The V end lost 9 bases, the J end lost 10 bases, and 15 bases lay between the germline ends. The CDR3 covers 12 residues. Written as DNA, the CDR3 is TGTGCCACCTCACTAGGATCGGGGGAGCAGTTCTTC. This sequence encodes CATSLGSGEQFF.

The CDR3 is CASVFTVNTEAFF. CDR3 coding DNA: TGTGCCAGCGTGTTCACAGTGAACACTGAAGCTTTCTTT. V gene TRBV2 combines with J gene TRBJ1-1; unclear D gene. CDR1 and CDR2 from the germline V gene are SNHLY and FYNNEI. Trimming removed 8 bases from V and 0 bases from J, with 10 bases in between. The CDR3 is made up of 13 amino acids.